This TCR beta chain appears in the sequencing data of a study of T cell responses to AZD1222 COVID-19 vaccine. This CDR3 is 14 amino acids long. Germline V gene data show CDR1 as LGHDT and CDR2 as YNNKEL (reference sequence). The germline V and J ends were trimmed by 4 bases and 4 bases, with 13 bases remaining between them. Points from the study as a whole: Baseline serology detected seropositivity in only six AZD1222 recipients. The study found Spike-specific TCR breadth and depth rose after two AZD1222 doses. It should be noted that donors were predominantly white British and more often female, and clonal diversity was possibly underestimated.

Researchers grouped second doses given at about 4 or about 12 weeks into one pool. Libraries were prepared by immunoSEQ multiplex PCR; TCRdb keeps only in-frame clonotypes and omits some of them. The data show roughly 90,000 clones, around 91% seen once. Concerning this clone: No antigen is known for it.

This chain connects TRBV3-1 (or the pseudogene TRBV3-2) to TRBJ1-1; a possible D gene is TRBD1 (5 bases). The material sequenced was peripheral blood, taken 28 days after the second AZD1222 dose. The sequence was collected from an adult who received the AZD1222 COVID-19 vaccine. The CDR3 sequence is CASSLDTGGTEAFF. CDR3 nucleotides: TGTGCCAGCAGCCTGGACACGGGGGGCACTGAAGCTTTCTTT.